The clone carrying this TCR beta chain was counted a few times. As yet, its antigen is unknown. Germline V CDR1 and CDR2: LGHDT, YNNKEL (reference sequence). CDR3 size: 15 residues. With 1 base clipped from V and 8 bases from J, the junction kept 8 bases outside the gene matches. Every donor was a healthy Caucasian. The cDNA had a unique molecular identifier and a template-switch universal primer site. In TCRdb, the 5' RACE reads were re-called with MiXCR into one record per CDR3 protein. Among around 1.7 million distinct CDR3 sequences listed, about 31% were seen once. The data stem from a study of identical twins. Whole-study findings and limits: Beta clonotypes that were abundant in cord blood contained fewer insertions, a pattern absent from memory repertoires.

This sequence joins TRBV3-1 and TRBJ2-4; 7 bases align to TRBD2. The clonotype was recovered from a newborn girl in good health. Sample: cord blood. In DNA, the CDR3 is TGTGCCAGCAGCCAAGGGGGTGGGGAGGGAGACATTCAGTACTTC. It specifies CASSQGGGEGDIQYF.